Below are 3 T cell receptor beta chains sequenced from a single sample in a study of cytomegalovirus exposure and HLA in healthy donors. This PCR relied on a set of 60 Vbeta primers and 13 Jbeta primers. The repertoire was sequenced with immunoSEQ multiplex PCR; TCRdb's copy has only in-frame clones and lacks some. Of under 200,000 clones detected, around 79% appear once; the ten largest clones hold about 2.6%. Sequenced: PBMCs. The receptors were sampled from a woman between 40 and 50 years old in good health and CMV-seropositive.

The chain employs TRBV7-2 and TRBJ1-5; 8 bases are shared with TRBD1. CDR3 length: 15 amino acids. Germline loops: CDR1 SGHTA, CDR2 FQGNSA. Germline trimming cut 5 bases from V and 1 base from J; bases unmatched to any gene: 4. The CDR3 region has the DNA TGTGCCAGCAGCACCACAGGGGGGAGCAATCAGCCCCAGCATTTT. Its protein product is CASSTTGGSNQPQHF.

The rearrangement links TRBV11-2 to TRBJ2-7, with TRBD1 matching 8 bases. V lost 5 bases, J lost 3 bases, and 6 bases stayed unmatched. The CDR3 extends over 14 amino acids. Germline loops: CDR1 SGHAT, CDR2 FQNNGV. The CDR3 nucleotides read TGTGCCAGCAGCGTCCGGGACAGGTACTACGAGCAGTACTTC. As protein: CASSVRDRYYEQYF.

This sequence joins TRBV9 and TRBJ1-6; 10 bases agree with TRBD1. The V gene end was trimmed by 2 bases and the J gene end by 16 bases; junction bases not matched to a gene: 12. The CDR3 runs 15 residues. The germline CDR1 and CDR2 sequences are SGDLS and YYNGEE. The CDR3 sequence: CASSVGTGVIQGLHF. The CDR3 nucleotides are TGTGCCAGCAGCGTCGGGACAGGGGTAATTCAAGGGCTCCACTTT.